A single sample is the source of the 22 T cell receptor beta chains below, sequenced in a study of human T cells and chemical hapten exposure. TCRdb reprocessed the RACE reads via MiXCR and lists one record per CDR3 protein. This table holds approximately 110,000 distinct CDR3 sequences, approximately 36% found once. Time point of the sample: patch test 3, about 24 weeks after DPC sensitization. As to treatment: therapeutic diphenylcyclopropenone sensitization with weekly scalp DPC. This specimen was whole blood, taken in connection with sensitization to the hapten diphenylcyclopropenone (DPC). The receptors here all came from a man aged 35 to 55 with alopecia areata. Some clones in this sample may be carry-over from other donors' samples.

The V and J genes are TRBV6-2 or TRBV6-3 and TRBJ2-3; unclear D gene. CDR3 length: 11 residues. Germline assignment: CDR1 MNHEY and CDR2 SVGEGT. The V and J ends lost 6 bases and 7 bases respectively, with 8 bases between them. The CDR3 coding sequence is TGTGCCAGCAGGTCCACTAATACGCAGTATTTT. It translates to CASRSTNTQYF.

The chain is built from TRBV20-1 and TRBJ2-4; the D is unclear. Germline V CDR1 and CDR2: DFQATT, SNEGSKA (reference sequence). The CDR3 spans 10 residues. Trimming left V 6 bases short and J 7 bases short, with 7 bases between. CDR3 sequence: CSAGKNIQYF. CDR3 sequence (DNA): TGCAGTGCAGGGAAGAACATTCAGTACTTC.

This clonotype was observed many times. The V and J genes are TRBV5-1 and TRBJ1-1, with unresolved D. The CDR3 spans 13 residues. The V and J ends lost 4 bases and 1 base respectively, with 8 bases between them. Germline V gene sequence: CDR1 SGHRS, CDR2 YFSETQ. The CDR3 bases are TGCGCCAGCAGCCTTGGCCCGAACACTGAAGCTTTCTTT. Translated: CASSLGPNTEAFF.

The rearrangement links TRBV29-1 to TRBJ1-4, with TRBD1 as a possible D gene (6 bases). The CDR3 is made up of 12 amino acids. From germline, CDR1 is SQVTM and CDR2 ANQGSEA. Trimming took 4 bases from V and 7 from J, leaving 10 bases between them. CDR3 loop: CSVGEGVEKLFF. CDR3 nucleotide sequence: TGCAGCGTTGGGGAGGGGGTTGAAAAACTGTTTTTT.

The gene calls are TRBV20-1 and TRBJ2-1, with TRBD1 as a possible D gene (6 bases). The CDR3 is 14 residues long. The V end lost 1 base, the J end lost 10 bases, and 17 bases lay between the germline ends. CDR1 DFQATT and CDR2 SNEGSKA come from the germline V gene (reference sequence). The CDR3 DNA sequence: TGCAGTGCTAGAGGGGACATTGGTCATGGGGAGCAGTTCTTC. Translated: CSARGDIGHGEQFF.

This clonotype is classed as medium-sized (0.01 to 0.1%). The CDR3 protein is CASSEEDGGSEKLFF. The CDR3 region has the DNA TGTGCCAGCAGTGAAGAAGATGGGGGATCTGAAAAACTGTTTTTT. This rearrangement joins TRBV6-1 to TRBJ1-4, with a tentative D call TRBD1 (5 bases). V dropped 1 base and J dropped 7 bases, with 13 bases sitting between them. CDR1 MNHNS and CDR2 SASEGT come from the germline V gene. The CDR3 runs to 15 residues.

V usage is TRBV3-1 and J usage is TRBJ2-1, with 8 positions matching TRBD1. Germline CDR1 reads LGHDT; CDR2 reads YNNKEL (reference sequence). This CDR3 has 14 residues. J lost 6 bases, V lost 6 bases, and 7 bases had no gene match. This CDR3 reads CASRRTGGTNEQFF. In DNA, the CDR3 is TGTGCCAGCAGACGCACAGGGGGTACCAATGAGCAGTTCTTC.

J is TRBJ2-5 and V is TRBV15; D possibly corresponds to TRBD2 (6 bases). The CDR3 consists of 15 residues. Germline V gene data show CDR1 as LNHNV and CDR2 as YYDKDF (reference sequence). V lost 0 bases to trimming and J lost 4 bases, with 12 bases between them. CDR3 bases: TGTGCCACCAGCAGAGATCTTGCCGGGGGAGAGACCCAGTACTTC. Residues: CATSRDLAGGETQYF.

This clonotype has just a few counts. V usage is TRBV6-6 and J usage is TRBJ2-7; a weak D match, TRBD2 (6 bases). This CDR3 spans 13 amino acids. V lost 2 bases and J lost 5, with 10 bases in between. Germline V gene sequence: CDR1 MNHNY, CDR2 SVGAGI (reference sequence). DNA for the CDR3: TGTGCCAGCAGTTACCTTCGCGGGGACGAGCAGTACGTC. Protein sequence: CASSYLRGDEQYV.

The V gene is TRBV13, the J gene TRBJ2-2; D gene unclear. This CDR3 region has 15 residues. V was shortened by 5 bases and J by 5 bases, with 15 bases between the two germline ends. Germline V CDR1 and CDR2: PRHDT, FYEKMQ (reference sequence). CDR3 in amino acids: CASSPHREWTGELFF. In DNA, the CDR3 is TGTGCCAGCAGCCCCCATAGGGAATGGACCGGGGAGCTGTTTTTT.

This clonotype was detected only a few times. The rearrangement uses TRBV27 and TRBJ2-7; TRBD2 agrees at 7 bases. With V trimmed by 4 bases and J by 8 bases, 17 bases remained unmatched. Germline-derived CDR1 and CDR2 are MNHEY and SMNVEV (reference sequence). This CDR3 contains 16 residues. The CDR3 nucleotides read TGTGCCAGCAGTTCAGCCTTGGGGGGGGGTTTGGCGAAGCAGTACTTC. This encodes CASSSALGGGLAKQYF.

In its sample, this clonotype was seen a few times. The gene calls are TRBV3-1 and TRBJ2-5; TRBD1 might be the D (5 bases). This CDR3 comprises 14 residues. V lost 1 base to trimming and J lost 5 bases, with 11 bases between them. Per germline, CDR1 LGHDT and CDR2 YNNKEL (reference sequence). The CDR3 region has the DNA TGTGCCAGCAGCCAAGGCAGGGTGAGGGAGACCCAGTACTTC. Its translation is CASSQGRVRETQYF.

The table lists this clonotype with a few counts. The chain carries TRBV12-3 or TRBV12-4 and TRBJ2-5; tentative D call: TRBD2 (5 bases). Trimming took off 6 bases at V and 2 bases at J, with 13 bases between the two ends. The CDR3 runs to 14 residues. CDR3 sequence reads: CASRHFGEQETQYF. Here the CDR3 DNA reads TGTGCCAGCAGGCACTTCGGGGAACAAGAGACCCAGTACTTC.

J is TRBJ1-3 and V is TRBV28; 9 nucleotides align to TRBD1. Germline loops: CDR1 MDHEN, CDR2 SYDVKM. The length of the CDR3 is 14 residues. After removal of 5 bases from V and 8 bases from J, the junction contained 7 bases not matched to a gene. DNA of the CDR3: TGTGCCAGCAGTGAACAGGGGGCGCCCTACACCATATATTTT. Translating it yields CASSEQGAPYTIYF.

The chain joins TRBV6-2 or TRBV6-3 to TRBJ1-5, with D possibly matching TRBD1 (5 bases). Trimming left V 7 bases short and J 5 bases short, with 24 bases between. CDR1 and CDR2 (germline): MNHEY, SVGEGT. The CDR3 length is 17 residues. The CDR3 DNA reads TGTGCCAGCAAACGTTACCAGGGAGCCCTAAGTGATCAGCCCCAGCATTTT. The encoded protein is CASKRYQGALSDQPQHF.

The chain joins TRBV5-1 to TRBJ2-3, with D perhaps TRBD1 (6 bases). The CDR3 length is 18 residues. Trimming took off 4 bases at V and 3 bases at J, with 24 bases between the two ends. Germline-derived CDR1 and CDR2 are SGHRS and YFSETQ. The CDR3: CASSADRPGPFRTDTQYF. In DNA, the CDR3 is TGCGCCAGCAGCGCTGACAGGCCGGGGCCTTTTAGGACAGATACGCAGTATTTT.

The J gene is TRBJ2-7, the V gene TRBV6-5; 8 bases line up with TRBD2. This CDR3 is 15 amino acids long. V lost 1 base and J lost 6; bases outside the gene matches: 8. Germline V gene lookup returns CDR1 MNHEY and CDR2 SVGAGI. CDR3 nucleotide sequence: TGTGCCAGCAGTTACTTAAGCGGGAGTGCGAGCGAGCAGTACTTC. Translated: CASSYLSGSASEQYF.

V usage is TRBV12-3 or TRBV12-4 and J usage is TRBJ2-2; TRBD2 matches at 13 bases. This CDR3 is built from 16 residues. V dropped 3 bases and J dropped 5; count of bases not matched to a gene: 3. In DNA form, the CDR3 reads TGTGCCAGCAGTTTGGGACTAGCGGGACGAACCGGGGAGCTGTTTTTT. This encodes CASSLGLAGRTGELFF.

This clonotype turned up a few times. CDR3 sequence: CASSFAYEQFF. The CDR3 coding sequence is TGTGCCAGCAGTTTCGCTTATGAGCAGTTCTTC. The rearrangement links TRBV12-3 or TRBV12-4 to TRBJ2-1; D gene unclear. The CDR3 loop spans 11 amino acids. V was shortened by 3 bases and J by 8 bases, with 5 bases between the two germline ends.

Only a few counts were recorded for this clonotype. The rearrangement joins TRBV29-1 to TRBJ1-3; no firm D call. Germline lookup yields CDR1 SQVTM and CDR2 ANQGSEA. The CDR3 runs 11 residues. The CDR3 DNA reads as TGCGGCGCTCGCTCTGGAAACACCATATATTTT. This translates into CGARSGNTIYF.

The CDR3 protein is CATSGDRDGTQYF. CDR3 DNA sequence: TGTGCCACCAGTGGGGACAGGGACGGCACGCAGTATTTT. The chain couples TRBV24-1 to TRBJ2-3, with 9 bases identical to TRBD1. The V segment lost 5 bases and the J segment 9 bases; nucleotides outside the gene matches: 5. The CDR3 consists of 13 residues. Germline V lookup: CDR1 KGHDR, CDR2 SFDVKD.

V and J are TRBV30 and TRBJ2-7; tentatively, D is TRBD1 (6 bases). Trimming cost V 2 bases and J 7 bases, with 21 bases left between them. In germline, CDR1 is GTSNPN, CDR2 SVGIG (reference sequence). This CDR3 spans 15 amino acids. The CDR3 DNA sequence: TGTGCCTGGAGTTGGGACACCAACCAGCGTAGGGAGCAGTACTTC. This sequence encodes CAWSWDTNQRREQYF.